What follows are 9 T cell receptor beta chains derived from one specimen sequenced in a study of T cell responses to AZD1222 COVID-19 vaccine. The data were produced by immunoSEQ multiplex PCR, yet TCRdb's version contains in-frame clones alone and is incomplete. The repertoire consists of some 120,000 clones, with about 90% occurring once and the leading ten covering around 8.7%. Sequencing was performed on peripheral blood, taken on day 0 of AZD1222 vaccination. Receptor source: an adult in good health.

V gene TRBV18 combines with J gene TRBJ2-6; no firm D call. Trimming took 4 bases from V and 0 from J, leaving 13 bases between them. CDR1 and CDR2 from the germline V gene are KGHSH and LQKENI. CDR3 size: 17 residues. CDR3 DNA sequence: TGTGCCAGCTCACTTACGCCGGTGGGCTCTGGGGCCAACGTCCTGACTTTC. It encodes CASSLTPVGSGANVLTF.

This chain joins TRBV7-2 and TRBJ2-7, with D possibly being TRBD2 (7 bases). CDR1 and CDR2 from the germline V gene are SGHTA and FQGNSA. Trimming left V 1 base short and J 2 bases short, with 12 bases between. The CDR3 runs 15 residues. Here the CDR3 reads CASSLEGGPTYEQYF. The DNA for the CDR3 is TGTGCCAGCAGCTTAGAGGGGGGGCCCACCTACGAGCAGTACTTC.

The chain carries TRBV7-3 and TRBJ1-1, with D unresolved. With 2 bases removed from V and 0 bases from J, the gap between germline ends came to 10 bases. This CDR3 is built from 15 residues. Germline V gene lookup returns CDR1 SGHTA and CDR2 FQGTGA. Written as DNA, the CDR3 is TGTGCCAGCAGCTTACCCGGAAGCTTGAACACTGAAGCTTTCTTT. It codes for CASSLPGSLNTEAFF.

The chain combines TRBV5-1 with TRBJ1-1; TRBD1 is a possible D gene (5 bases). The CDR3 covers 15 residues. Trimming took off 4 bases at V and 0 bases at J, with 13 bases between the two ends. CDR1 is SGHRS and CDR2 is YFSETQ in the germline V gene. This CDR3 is CASSTAGTMNTEAFF. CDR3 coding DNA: TGCGCCAGCAGCACGGCCGGGACCATGAACACTGAAGCTTTCTTT.

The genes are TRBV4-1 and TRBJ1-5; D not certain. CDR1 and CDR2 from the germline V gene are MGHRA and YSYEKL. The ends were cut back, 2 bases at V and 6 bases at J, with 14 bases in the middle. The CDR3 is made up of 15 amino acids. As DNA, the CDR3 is TGCGCCAGCAGCCAACCCGCGGGTAGGCCTCAGCCCCAGCATTTT. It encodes CASSQPAGRPQPQHF.

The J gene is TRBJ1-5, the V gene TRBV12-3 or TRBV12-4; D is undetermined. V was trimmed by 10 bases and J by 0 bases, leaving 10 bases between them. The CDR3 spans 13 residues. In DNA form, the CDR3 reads TGTGCCACCGCGGTAAATAGCAATCAGCCCCAGCATTTT. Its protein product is CATAVNSNQPQHF.

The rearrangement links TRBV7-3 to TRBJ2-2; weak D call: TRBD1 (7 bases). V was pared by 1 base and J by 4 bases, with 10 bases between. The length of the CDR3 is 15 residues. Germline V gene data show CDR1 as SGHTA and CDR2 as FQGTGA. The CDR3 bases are TGTGCCAGCAGCTTAAGACAGGGAGGCACCGGGGAGCTGTTTTTT. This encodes CASSLRQGGTGELFF.

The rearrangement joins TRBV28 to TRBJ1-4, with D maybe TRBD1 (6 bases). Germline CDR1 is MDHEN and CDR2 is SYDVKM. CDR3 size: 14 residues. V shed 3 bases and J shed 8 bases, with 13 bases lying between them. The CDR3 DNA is TGTGCCAGCAGTTTGGGGGGGCCGGGAGAAAAACTGTTTTTT. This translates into CASSLGGPGEKLFF. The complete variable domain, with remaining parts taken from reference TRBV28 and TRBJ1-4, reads DVKVTQSSRYLVKRTGEKVFLECVQDMDHENMFWYRQDPGLGLRLIYFSYDVKMKEKGDIPEGYSVSREKKERFSLILESASTNQTSMYLCASSLGGPGEKLFFGSGTQLSVL.

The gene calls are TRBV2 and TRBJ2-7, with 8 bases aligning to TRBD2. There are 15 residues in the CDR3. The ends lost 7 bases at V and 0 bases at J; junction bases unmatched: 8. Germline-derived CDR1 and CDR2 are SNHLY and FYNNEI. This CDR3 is CASIQAGALSYEQYF. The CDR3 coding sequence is TGTGCCAGCATTCAAGCGGGAGCCCTCTCCTACGAGCAGTACTTC.